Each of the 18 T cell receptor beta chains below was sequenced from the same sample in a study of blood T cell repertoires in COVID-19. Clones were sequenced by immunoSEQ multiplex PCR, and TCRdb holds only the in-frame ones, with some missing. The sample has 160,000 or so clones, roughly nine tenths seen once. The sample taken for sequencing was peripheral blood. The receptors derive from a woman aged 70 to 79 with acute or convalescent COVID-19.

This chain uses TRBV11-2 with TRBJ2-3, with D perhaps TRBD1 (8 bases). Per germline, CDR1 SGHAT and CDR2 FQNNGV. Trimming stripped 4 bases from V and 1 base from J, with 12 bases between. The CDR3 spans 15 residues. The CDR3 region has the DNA TGTGCCAGCAGCTCACAGGGGGGGCGCACAGATACGCAGTATTTT. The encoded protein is CASSSQGGRTDTQYF.

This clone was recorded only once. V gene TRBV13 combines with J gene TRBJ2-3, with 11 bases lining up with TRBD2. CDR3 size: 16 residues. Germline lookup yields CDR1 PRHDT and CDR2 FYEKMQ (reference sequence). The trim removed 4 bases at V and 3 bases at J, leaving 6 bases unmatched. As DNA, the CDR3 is TGTGCCAGCAGCTCCCTAGCGGGGGGACAAACAGATACGCAGTATTTT. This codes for CASSSLAGGQTDTQYF.

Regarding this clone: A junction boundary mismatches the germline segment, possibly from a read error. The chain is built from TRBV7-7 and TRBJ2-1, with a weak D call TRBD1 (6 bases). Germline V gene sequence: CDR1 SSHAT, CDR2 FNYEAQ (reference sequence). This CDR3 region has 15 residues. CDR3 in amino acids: CASSPQSWGHNEQFF. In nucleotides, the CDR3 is TGTGCTAGCAGCCCTCAGTCCTGGGGGCACAATGAGCAGTTCTTC.

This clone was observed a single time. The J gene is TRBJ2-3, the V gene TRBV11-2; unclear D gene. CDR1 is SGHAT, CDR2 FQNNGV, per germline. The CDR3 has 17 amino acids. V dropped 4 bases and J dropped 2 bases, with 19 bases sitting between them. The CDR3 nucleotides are TGTGCCAGCAGCTCCACCCCTGGAGCGAGCAACACAGATACGCAGTATTTT. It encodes CASSSTPGASNTDTQYF.

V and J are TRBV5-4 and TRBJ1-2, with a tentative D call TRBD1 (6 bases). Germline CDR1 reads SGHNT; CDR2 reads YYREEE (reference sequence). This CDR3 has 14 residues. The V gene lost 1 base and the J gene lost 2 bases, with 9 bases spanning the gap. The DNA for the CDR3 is TGTGCCAGCAGCTTGACGACAGGAAACTATGGCTACACCTTC. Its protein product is CASSLTTGNYGYTF. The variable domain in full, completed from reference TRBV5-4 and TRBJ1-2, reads ETGVTQSPTHLIKTRGQQVTLRCSSQSGHNTVSWYQQALGQGPQFIFQYYREEENGRGNFPPRFSGLQFPNYSSELNVNALELDDSALYLCASSLTTGNYGYTFGSGTRLTVV.

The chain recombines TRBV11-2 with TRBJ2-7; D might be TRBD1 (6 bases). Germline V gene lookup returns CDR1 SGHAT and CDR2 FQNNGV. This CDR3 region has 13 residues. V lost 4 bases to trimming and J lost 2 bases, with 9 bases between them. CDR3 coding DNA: TGTGCCAGCAGCTCACAGGGTGCCTACGAGCAGTACTTC. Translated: CASSSQGAYEQYF.

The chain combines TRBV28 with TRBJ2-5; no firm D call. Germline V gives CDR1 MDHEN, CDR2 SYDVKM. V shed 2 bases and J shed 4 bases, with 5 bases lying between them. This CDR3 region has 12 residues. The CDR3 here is CASSLNRETQYF. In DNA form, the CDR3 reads TGTGCCAGCAGTTTAAATCGAGAGACCCAGTACTTC.

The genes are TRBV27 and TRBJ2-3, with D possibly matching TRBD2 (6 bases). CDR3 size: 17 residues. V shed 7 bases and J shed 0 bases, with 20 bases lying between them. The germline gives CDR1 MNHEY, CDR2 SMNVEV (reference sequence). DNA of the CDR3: TGTGCCAGCAATCGATTGGTCGGCGGGGTTAGCACAGATACGCAGTATTTT. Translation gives CASNRLVGGVSTDTQYF.

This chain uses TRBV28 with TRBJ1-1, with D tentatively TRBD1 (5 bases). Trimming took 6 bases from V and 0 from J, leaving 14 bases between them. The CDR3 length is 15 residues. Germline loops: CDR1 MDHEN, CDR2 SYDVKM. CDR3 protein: CASSSPGVVNTEAFF. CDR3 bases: TGTGCCAGCAGCTCCCCGGGGGTGGTGAACACTGAAGCTTTCTTT. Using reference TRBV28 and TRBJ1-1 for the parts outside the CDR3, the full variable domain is DVKVTQSSRYLVKRTGEKVFLECVQDMDHENMFWYRQDPGLGLRLIYFSYDVKMKEKGDIPEGYSVSREKKERFSLILESASTNQTSMYLCASSSPGVVNTEAFFGQGTRLTVV.

The CDR3 is CASSSARGFHNEQFF. CDR3 coding DNA: TGTGCCAGCAGCTCCGCCAGAGGGTTCCACAATGAGCAGTTCTTC. V usage is TRBV5-4 and J usage is TRBJ2-1; perhaps TRBD2 as D (5 bases). This CDR3 comprises 15 residues. Germline CDR1 SGHNT, CDR2 YYREEE (reference sequence). Trimming pared 3 bases from V and 5 bases from J, leaving 15 bases between.

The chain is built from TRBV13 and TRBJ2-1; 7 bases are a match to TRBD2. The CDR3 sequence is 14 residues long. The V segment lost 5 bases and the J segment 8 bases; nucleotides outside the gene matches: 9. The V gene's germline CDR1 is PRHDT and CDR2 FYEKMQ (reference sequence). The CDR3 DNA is TGTGCCAGCAGCCCCGGGGGAGCGGGGCATGAGCAGTTCTTC. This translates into CASSPGGAGHEQFF.

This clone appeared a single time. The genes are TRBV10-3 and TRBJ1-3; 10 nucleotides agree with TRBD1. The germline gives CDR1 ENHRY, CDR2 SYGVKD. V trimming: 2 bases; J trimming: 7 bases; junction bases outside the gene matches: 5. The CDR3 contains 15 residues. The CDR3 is CAISERDRGGNTIYF. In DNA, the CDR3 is TGTGCCATCAGTGAGAGGGACAGGGGCGGCAACACCATATATTTT.

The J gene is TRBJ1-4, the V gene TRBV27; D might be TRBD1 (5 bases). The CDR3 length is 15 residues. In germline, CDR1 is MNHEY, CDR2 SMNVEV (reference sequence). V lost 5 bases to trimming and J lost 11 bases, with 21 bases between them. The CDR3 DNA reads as TGTGCCAGCAGTCCTATCCGGGACTCCCGTCGGAAACTGTTTTTT. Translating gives CASSPIRDSRRKLFF.

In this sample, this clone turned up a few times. This CDR3 is CASSSGRSTLYGYGYTF. The DNA of the CDR3 is TGCGCCAGCAGCTCGGGTCGATCAACGCTTTATGGCTATGGCTACACCTTC. The genes are TRBV5-1 and TRBJ1-2; no clear D gene. Germline V gene lookup returns CDR1 SGHRS and CDR2 YFSETQ. Trimming stripped 3 bases from V and 4 bases from J, with 22 bases between. This CDR3 has 17 residues.

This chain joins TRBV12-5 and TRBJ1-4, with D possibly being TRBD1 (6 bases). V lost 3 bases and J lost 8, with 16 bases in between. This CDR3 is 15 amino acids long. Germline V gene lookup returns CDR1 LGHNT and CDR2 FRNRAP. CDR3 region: CASGLQQGSGEKLFF. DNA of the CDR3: TGTGCTAGTGGTTTACAACAGGGTTCCGGGGAAAAACTGTTTTTT.

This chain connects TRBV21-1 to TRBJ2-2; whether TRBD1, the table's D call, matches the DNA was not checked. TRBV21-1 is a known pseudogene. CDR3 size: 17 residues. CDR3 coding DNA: TGTGCCAGCCCCAAGCCGGTCAGACAGGGGAACACCGGGGAGCTGTTTTTT. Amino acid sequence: CASPKPVRQGNTGELFF.

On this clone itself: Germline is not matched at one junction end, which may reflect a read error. The CDR3 DNA reads as TGTGCCAGCAGCTTCCAGGGGGCCCAACAAGGGACCCAGTACTTC. Protein sequence: CASSFQGAQQGTQYF. The chain is built from TRBV7-6 and TRBJ2-5, with 8 positions matching TRBD1. Germline-derived CDR1 and CDR2 are SGHVS and FNYEAQ. The CDR3 is 15 amino acids.

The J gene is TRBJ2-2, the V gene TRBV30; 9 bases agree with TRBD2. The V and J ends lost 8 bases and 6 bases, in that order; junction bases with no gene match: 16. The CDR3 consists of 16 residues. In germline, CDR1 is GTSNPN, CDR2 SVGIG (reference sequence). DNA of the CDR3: TGTGCCCGATCCCGCGAAGCGGGGGGTACTCCCGGGGAGCTGTTTTTT. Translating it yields CARSREAGGTPGELFF.